The clone carrying this T cell receptor (beta chain) has just a few counts. No antigen is known for it. This sample is drawn from a study of beta chain features in type 1 diabetes. Regarding the study as a whole: Insertion counts at VDJ junctions were lower in type 1 diabetes patients, who also showed more deletions there. Type 1 diabetes patients had moderately but significantly shorter TCRB CDR3s in all four CD4+ subsets.

Donors underwent one heparinised blood draw, about 110 mL on average. Markers CD45RO/CCR7/CD25/CD127/CD95/CD27 served to sort CD4+ naive, central memory, regulatory and stem cell-like memory cells. From germline, CDR1 is LNHDA and CDR2 SQIVND (reference sequence). The length of the CDR3 is 13 residues. Trimming pared 9 bases from V and 2 bases from J, leaving 13 bases between. Expressed TCRB transcripts were sequenced after all isolated RNA was converted to cDNA. The data were produced by immunoSEQ multiplex PCR, yet TCRdb's version contains in-frame clones alone and is incomplete. Of 900,000 or so clones in the sample, around a sixth are singletons; the top ten hold 0.02% to 0.025%.

The sequenced material came from naive CD4+ T cells from blood. The gene calls are TRBV19 and TRBJ2-5; D perhaps matches TRBD2 (6 bases). The receptor was derived from a woman aged 18-29 years in good health. CDR3 DNA sequence: TGTGCCAGCCGGAGCGGGCCACAAGAGACCCAGTACTTC. Translated: CASRSGPQETQYF.